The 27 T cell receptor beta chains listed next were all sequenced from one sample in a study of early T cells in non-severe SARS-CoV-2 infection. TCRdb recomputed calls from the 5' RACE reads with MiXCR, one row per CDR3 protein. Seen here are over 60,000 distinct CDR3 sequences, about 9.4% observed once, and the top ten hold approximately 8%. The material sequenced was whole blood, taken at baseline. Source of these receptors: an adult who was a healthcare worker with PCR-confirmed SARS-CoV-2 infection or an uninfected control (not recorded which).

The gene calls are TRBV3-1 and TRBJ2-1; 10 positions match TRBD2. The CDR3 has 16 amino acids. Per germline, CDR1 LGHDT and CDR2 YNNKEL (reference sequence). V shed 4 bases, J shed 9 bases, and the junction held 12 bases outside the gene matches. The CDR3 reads CASSRNLAGAGGEQFF. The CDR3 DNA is TGTGCCAGCAGCCGGAACCTAGCGGGGGCCGGTGGTGAGCAGTTCTTC.

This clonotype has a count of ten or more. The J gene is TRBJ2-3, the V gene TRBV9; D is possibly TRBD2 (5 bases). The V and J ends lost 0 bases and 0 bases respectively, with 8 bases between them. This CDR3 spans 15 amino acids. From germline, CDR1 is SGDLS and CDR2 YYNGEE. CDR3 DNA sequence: TGTGCCAGCAGCGTAGGCGGGTCTAGCACAGATACGCAGTATTTT. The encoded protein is CASSVGGSSTDTQYF.

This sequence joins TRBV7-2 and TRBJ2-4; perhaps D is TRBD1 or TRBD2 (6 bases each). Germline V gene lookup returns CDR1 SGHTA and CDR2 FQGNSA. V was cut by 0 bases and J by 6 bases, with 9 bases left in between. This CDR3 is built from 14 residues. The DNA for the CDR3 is TGTGCCAGCAGCTTAGCGGGGGGCGGAAACATTCAGTACTTC. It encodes CASSLAGGGNIQYF.

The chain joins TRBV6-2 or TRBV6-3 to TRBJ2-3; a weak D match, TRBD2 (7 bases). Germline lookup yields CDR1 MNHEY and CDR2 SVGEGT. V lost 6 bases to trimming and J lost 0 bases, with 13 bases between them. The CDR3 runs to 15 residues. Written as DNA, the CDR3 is TGTGCCAGCAGAGGGGGGGCGCGGAGCACAGATACGCAGTATTTT. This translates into CASRGGARSTDTQYF.

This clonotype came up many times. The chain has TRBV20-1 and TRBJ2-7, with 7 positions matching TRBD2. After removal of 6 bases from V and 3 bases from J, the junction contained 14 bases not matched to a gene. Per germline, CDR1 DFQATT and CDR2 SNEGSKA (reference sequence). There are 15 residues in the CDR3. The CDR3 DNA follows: TGCAGTGCCCGCCCCGGCGGAGCGGGGTTCTACGAGCAGTACTTC. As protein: CSARPGGAGFYEQYF.

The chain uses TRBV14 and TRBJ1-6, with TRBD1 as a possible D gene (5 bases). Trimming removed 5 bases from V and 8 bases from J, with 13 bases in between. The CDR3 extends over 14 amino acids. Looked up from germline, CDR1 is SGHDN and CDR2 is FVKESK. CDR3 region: CASSVGGDYSPLHF. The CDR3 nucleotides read TGTGCCAGCAGCGTCGGGGGGGATTATTCACCCCTCCACTTT.

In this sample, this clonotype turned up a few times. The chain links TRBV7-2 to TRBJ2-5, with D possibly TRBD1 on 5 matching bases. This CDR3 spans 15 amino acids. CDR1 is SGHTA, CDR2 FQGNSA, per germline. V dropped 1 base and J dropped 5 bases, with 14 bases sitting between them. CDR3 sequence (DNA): TGTGCCAGCAGCTTAGTCGCTTGGGGCCGGGAGACCCAGTACTTC. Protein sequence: CASSLVAWGRETQYF.

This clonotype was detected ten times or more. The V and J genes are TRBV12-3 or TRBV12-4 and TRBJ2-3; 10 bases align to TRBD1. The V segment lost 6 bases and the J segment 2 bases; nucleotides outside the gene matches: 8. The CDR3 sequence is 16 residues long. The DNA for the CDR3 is TGTGCCAGCAGACCCGACAGGGGGCTAAACACAGATACGCAGTATTTT. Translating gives CASRPDRGLNTDTQYF.

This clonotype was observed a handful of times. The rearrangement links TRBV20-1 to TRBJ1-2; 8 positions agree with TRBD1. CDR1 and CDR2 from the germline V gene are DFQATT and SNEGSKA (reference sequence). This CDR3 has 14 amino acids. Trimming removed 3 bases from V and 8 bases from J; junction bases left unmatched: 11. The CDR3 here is CSARPMTGEYGYTF. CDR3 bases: TGCAGTGCTAGGCCGATGACAGGGGAATACGGCTACACCTTC.

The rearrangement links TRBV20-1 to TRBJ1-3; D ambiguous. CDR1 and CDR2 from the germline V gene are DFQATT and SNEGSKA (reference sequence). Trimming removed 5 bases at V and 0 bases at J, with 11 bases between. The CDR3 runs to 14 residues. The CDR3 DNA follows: TGCAGTGCTCTCGGCTTCTCCTCTGGAAACACCATATATTTT. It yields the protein CSALGFSSGNTIYF.

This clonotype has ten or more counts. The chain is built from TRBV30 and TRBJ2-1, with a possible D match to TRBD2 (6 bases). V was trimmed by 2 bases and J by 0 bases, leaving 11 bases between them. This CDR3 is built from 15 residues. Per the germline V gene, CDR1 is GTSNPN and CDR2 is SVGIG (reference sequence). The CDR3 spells CAWSRGDSSYNEQFF. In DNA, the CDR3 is TGTGCCTGGAGTCGAGGGGACTCCTCCTACAATGAGCAGTTCTTC.

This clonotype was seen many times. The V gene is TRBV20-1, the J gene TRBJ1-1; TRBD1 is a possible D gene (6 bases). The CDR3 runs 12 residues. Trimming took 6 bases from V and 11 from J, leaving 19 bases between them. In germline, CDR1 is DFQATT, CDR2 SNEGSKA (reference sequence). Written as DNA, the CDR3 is TGCAGTGCCCGTGGGGGGCAGAATGCGGCTTTCTTT. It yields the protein CSARGGQNAAFF.

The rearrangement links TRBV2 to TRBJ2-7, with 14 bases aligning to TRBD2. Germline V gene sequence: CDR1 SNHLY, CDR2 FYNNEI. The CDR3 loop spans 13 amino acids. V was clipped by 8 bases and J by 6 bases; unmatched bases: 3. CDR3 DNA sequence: TGTGCCAGCGGGGGACTAGCGGGGGTCGAGCAGTACTTC. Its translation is CASGGLAGVEQYF.

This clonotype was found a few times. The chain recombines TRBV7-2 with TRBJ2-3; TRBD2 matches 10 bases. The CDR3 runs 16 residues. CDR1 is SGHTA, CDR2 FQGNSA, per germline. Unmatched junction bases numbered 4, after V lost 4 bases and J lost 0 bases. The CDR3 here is CASSSRTSGSTDTQYF. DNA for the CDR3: TGTGCCAGCAGCTCCAGGACTAGCGGTAGCACAGATACGCAGTATTTT.

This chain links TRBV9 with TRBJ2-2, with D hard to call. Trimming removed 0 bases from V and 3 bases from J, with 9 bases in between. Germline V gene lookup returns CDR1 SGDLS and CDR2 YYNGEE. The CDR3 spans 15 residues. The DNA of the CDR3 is TGTGCCAGCAGCGTAGTATACAGATACACCGGGGAGCTGTTTTTT. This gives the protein CASSVVYRYTGELFF. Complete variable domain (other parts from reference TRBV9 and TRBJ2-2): DSGVTQTPKHLITATGQRVTLRCSPRSGDLSVYWYQQSLDQGLQFLIQYYNGEERAKGNILERFSAQQFPDLHSELNLSSLELGDSALYFCASSVVYRYTGELFFGEGSRLTVL.

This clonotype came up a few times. As DNA, the CDR3 is TGTGCCAGCAGCCAAGTTAAACAGGGGGCAACTAATGAAAAACTGTTTTTT. This gives the protein CASSQVKQGATNEKLFF. The chain carries TRBV3-1 and TRBJ1-4; 8 positions match TRBD1. The CDR3 contains 17 residues. J gave up 0 bases and V 1 base, and 4 bases lay outside the gene matches. The germline V gene has CDR1 LGHDT and CDR2 YNNKEL (reference sequence).

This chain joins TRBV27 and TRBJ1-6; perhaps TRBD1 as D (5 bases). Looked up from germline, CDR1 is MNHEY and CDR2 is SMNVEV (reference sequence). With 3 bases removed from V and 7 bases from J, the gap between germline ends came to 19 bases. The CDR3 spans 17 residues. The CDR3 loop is CASSFGRGLLRNSPLHF. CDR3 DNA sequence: TGTGCCAGCAGTTTCGGTAGGGGACTCCTAAGAAATTCACCCCTCCACTTT.

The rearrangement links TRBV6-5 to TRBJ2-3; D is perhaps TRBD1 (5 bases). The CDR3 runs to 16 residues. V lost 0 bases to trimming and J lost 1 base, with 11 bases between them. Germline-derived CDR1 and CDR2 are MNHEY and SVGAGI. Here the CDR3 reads CASSYSWGAGTDTQYF. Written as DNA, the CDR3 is TGTGCCAGCAGTTACTCATGGGGCGCGGGCACAGATACGCAGTATTTT.

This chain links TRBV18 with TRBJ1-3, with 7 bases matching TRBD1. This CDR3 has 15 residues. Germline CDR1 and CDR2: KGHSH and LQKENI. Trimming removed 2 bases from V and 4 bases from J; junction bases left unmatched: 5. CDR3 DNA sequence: TGTGCCAGCTCACCAGCACAGGGGACAGGAAACACCATATATTTT. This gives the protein CASSPAQGTGNTIYF.

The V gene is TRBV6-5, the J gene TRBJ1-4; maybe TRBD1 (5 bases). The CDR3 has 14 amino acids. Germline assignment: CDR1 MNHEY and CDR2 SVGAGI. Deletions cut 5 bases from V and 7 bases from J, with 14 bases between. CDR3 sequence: CASSNRLEFEKLFF. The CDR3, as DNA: TGTGCCAGCAGTAACAGGCTCGAGTTTGAAAAACTGTTTTTT.

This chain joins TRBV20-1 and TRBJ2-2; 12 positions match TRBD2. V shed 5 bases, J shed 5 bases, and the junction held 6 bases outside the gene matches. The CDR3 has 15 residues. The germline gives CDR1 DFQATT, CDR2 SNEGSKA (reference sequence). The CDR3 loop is CSAALAGGTTGELFF. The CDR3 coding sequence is TGCAGTGCTGCGCTAGCGGGGGGGACGACCGGGGAGCTGTTTTTT.

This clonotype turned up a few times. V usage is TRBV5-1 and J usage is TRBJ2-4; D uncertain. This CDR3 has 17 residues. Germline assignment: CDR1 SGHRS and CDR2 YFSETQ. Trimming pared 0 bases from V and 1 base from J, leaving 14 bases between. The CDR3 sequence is CASSLEAALGAKNIQYF. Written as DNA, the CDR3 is TGCGCCAGCAGCTTGGAGGCGGCGTTGGGGGCCAAAAACATTCAGTACTTC.

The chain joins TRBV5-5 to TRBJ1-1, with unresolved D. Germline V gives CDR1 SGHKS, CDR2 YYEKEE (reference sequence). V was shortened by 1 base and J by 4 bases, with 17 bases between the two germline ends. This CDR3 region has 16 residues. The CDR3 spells CASSLFTASAGTEAFF. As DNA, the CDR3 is TGTGCCAGCAGCTTGTTCACAGCCAGTGCCGGCACTGAAGCTTTCTTT.

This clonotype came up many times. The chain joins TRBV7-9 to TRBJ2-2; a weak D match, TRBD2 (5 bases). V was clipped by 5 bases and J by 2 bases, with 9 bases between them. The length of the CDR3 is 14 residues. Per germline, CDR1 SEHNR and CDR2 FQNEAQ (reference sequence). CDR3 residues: CASSADFNTGELFF. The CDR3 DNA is TGTGCCAGCAGCGCGGACTTCAACACCGGGGAGCTGTTTTTT. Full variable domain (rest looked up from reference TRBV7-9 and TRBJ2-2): DTGVSQNPRHKITKRGQNVTFRCDPISEHNRLYWYRQTLGQGPEFLTYFQNEAQLEKSRLLSDRFSAERPKGSFSTLEIQRTEQGDSAMYLCASSADFNTGELFFGEGSRLTVL.

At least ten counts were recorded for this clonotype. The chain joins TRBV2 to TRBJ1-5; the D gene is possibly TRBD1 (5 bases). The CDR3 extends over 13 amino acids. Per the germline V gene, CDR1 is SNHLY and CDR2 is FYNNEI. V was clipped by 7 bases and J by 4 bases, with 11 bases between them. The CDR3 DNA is TGTGCCAGCAAGGTCGAGGGGAATCAGCCCCAGCATTTT. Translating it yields CASKVEGNQPQHF.

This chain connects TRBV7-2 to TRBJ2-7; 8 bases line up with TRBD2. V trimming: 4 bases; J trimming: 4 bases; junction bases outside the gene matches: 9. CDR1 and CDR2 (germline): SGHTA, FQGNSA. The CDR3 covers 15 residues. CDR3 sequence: CASSSRAGALYEQYF. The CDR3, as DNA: TGTGCCAGCAGCTCGAGAGCGGGGGCCCTATACGAGCAGTACTTC.

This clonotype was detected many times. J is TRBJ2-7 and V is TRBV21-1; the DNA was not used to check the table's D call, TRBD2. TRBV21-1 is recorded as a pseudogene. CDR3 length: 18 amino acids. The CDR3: CASSKEGTLGTSGNEQYF. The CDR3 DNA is TGTGCCAGCAGCAAAGAAGGGACTTTGGGGACTAGCGGCAACGAGCAGTACTTC.